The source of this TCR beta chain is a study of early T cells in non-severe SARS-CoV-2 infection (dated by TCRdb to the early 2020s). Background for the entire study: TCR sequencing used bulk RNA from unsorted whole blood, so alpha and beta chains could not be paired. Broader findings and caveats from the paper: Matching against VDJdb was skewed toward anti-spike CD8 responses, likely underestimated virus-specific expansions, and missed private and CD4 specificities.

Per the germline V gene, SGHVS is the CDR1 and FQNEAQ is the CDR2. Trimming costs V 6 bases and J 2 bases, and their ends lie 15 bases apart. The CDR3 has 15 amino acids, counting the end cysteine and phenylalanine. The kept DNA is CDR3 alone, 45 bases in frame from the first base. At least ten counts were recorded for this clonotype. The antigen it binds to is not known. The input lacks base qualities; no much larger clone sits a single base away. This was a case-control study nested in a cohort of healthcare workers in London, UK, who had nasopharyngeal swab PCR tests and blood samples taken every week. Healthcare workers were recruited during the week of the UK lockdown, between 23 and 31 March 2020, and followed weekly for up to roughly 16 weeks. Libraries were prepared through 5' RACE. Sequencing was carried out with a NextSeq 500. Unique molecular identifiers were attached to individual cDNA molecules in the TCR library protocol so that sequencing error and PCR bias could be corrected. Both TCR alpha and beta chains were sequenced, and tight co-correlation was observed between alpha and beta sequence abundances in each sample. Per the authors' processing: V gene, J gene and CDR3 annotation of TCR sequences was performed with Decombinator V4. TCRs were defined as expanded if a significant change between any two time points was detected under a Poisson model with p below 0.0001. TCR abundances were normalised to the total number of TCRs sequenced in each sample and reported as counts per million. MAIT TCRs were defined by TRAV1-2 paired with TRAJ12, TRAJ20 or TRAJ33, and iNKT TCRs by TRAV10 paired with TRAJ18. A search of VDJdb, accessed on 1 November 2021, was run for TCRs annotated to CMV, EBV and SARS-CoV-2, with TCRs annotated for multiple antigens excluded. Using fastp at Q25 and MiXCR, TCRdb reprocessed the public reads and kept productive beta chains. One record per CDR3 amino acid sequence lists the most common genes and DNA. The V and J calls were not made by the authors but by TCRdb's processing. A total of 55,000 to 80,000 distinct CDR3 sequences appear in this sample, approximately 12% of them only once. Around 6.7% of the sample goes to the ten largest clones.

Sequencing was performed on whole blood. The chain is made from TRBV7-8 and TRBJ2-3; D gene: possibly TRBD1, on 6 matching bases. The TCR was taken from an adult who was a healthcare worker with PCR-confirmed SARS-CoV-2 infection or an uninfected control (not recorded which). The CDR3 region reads CASSQPGVITDTQYF. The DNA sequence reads TGTGCCAGCAGTCAACCAGGGGTTATCACAGATACGCAGTATTTT. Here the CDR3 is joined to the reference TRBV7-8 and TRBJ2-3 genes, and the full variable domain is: GAGVSQSPRYKVAKRGQDVALRCDPISGHVSLFWYQQALGQGPEFLTYFQNEAQLDKSGLPSDRFFAERPEGSVSTLKIQRTQQEDSAVYLCASSQPGVITDTQYFGPGTRLTVL.